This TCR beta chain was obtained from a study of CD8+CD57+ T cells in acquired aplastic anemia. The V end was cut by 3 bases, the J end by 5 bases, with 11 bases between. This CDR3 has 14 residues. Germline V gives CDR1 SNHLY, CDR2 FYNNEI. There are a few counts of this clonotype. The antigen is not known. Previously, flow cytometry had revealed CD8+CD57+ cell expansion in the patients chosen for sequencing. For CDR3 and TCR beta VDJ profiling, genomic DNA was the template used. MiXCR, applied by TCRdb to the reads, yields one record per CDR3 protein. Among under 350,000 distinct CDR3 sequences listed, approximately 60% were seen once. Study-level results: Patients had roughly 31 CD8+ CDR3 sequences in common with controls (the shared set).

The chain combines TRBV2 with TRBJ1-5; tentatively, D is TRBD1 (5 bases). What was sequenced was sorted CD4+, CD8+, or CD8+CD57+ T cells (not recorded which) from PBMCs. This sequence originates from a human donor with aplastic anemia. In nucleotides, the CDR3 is TGTGCCAGCAGTGAGAGGGGAGGGGATCAGCCCCAGCATTTT. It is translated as CASSERGGDQPQHF.